The present entry profiles one T cell receptor beta chain with its context. Its target is not known. A much more abundant neighbour one base away suggests this may be a read error. This CDR3 is 15 amino acids long. Germline loops: CDR1 DFQATT, CDR2 SNEGSKA (reference sequence). The template was RNA from unsorted bulk tissue. The normal lung tissue was taken more than 3 cm from the tumor edge. Donors were chemotherapy-naive, newly diagnosed lung cancer surgical patients in China, August–late 2014. This sample was taken from a study of tumor and adjacent non-tumor tissue in lung cancer. Study details: The cohort had about a dozen adenocarcinoma, a couple of squamous cell and 1 small cell patients. Study-level results: Tumor repertoires had a smaller top 100 clone share than normal lung. Compared with tumor, normal lung showed significantly lower TCR diversity.

TCRbeta libraries were built with three rounds of nested PCR, modified from ARM-PCR. MiXCR was run by TCRdb on the multiplex PCR reads, yielding one entry per CDR3 protein. The profile shows tens of thousands of distinct CDR3 sequences, approximately 68% of them singletons. The source material was distant non-tumor lung tissue. The rearrangement uses TRBV20-1 and TRBJ2-5; 9 nucleotides agree with TRBD1. The receptor was derived from a woman in her forties or fifties with non-small cell lung cancer. The CDR3 here is CSAQPGQGSQETLYF. In DNA, the CDR3 is TGCAGTGCCCAACCGGGACAGGGATCACAGGAGACCCTGTACTTC.